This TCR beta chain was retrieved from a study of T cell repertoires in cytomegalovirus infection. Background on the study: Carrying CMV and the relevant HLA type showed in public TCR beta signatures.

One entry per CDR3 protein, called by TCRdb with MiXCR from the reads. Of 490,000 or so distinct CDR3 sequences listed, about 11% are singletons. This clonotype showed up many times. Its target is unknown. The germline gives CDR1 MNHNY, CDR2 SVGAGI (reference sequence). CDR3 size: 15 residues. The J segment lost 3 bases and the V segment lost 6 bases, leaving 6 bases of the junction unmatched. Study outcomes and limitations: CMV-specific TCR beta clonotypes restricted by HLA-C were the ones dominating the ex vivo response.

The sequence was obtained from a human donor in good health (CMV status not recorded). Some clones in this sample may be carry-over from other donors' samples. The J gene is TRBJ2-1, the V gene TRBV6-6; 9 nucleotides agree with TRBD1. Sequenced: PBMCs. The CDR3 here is CASRGDRVFYNEQFF. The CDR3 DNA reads TGTGCCAGCAGGGGGGACAGGGTTTTCTACAATGAGCAGTTCTTC.